Shown below are 19 T cell receptor beta chains from a single sample sequenced in a study of tumor and adjacent non-tumor tissue in lung cancer (dated 2018 in TCRdb). Preparation of the library involved multiplex PCR. Sequencing instrument: Illumina HiSeq 2500. TCRbeta libraries were constructed through three rounds of nested PCR with primers (Table S4) according to protocols modified from ARM-PCR. TCRdb applied fastp at Q25 and MiXCR to the public reads, then kept only in-frame beta chains. Each record represents a unique CDR3 protein, reported with the most common genes and DNA among its rows. The sample profile shows roughly 75,000 distinct CDR3 sequences; roughly 70% of them were found once. The ten largest make up roughly 26% of the sample. RNA was isolated from bulk unsorted tissue, and RNA quality was assessed with a NanoDrop ND-1000 and an Agilent 2100. Normal lung samples were distant non-tumor tissue taken more than 3 cm from the tumor edge.

The sequencing sample was made of distant non-tumor lung tissue. These receptor sequences come from a woman aged 50 to 65 with non-small cell lung cancer.

This clonotype was seen a handful of times. A much larger clone lies one base from this, so it may be a read error. V gene TRBV29-1 combines with J gene TRBJ2-1, with D unresolved. Germline V CDR1 and CDR2: SQVTM, ANQGSEA. V lost 7 bases to trimming and J lost 10 bases, with 17 bases between them. This CDR3 has 12 amino acids. The CDR3 DNA follows: TGCAGCGCTCTTAGCTGGGCAAGCGAGCAGTTCTTC. Translating it yields CSALSWASEQFF.

Comments on this clonotype: A read error is possible here, since a much larger clone lies one base away. This chain uses TRBV6-6 with TRBJ1-2; the D gene is possibly TRBD1 (5 bases). The CDR3 sequence is 14 residues long. Germline V gene data show CDR1 as MNHNY and CDR2 as SVGAGI (reference sequence). The CDR3 region has the DNA TGTGCCTGCAGTCGACGGGAGGGGAACTATGGCTACACCTTC. This gives the protein CACSRREGNYGYTF.

This clonotype was counted a few times. A much larger clonotype is one base distant, so this may be a read error. The J gene is TRBJ2-2, the V gene TRBV6-5; 8 bases are shared with TRBD1. This CDR3 spans 15 amino acids. The germline CDR1 and CDR2 sequences are MNHEY and SVGAGI. Here the CDR3 DNA reads TGTGTCAGCAGTTTCGGGACAGGCGGCACCGGGGAGCTGTTTTTT. It is translated as CVSSFGTGGTGELFF.

Points on this clonotype: One base away lies a much larger clone, so this may be a sequencing read error. V and J are TRBV6-5 and TRBJ2-5, with D uncertain. Germline V CDR1 and CDR2: MNHEY, SVGAGI. This CDR3 has 12 amino acids. The CDR3 loop reads CASSYGTEIQYF. The CDR3 DNA reads as TGTGCCAGCAGTTACGGTACGGAGATCCAGTACTTC.

Worth noting for this clonotype: A read error may account for a junction end that differs from germline. The chain has TRBV4-3 and TRBJ1-2; 8 positions agree with TRBD1. This CDR3 spans 15 amino acids. CDR1 is LGHNA, CDR2 YSLEER, per germline. The CDR3, as DNA: TGCGTCAGCAGCCCTGAGACAGGGGTTACCTATGGCTACACCTTC. Protein: CVSSPETGVTYGYTF.

A note on this clonotype: An end of the junction does not agree with germline; a read error may underlie this. The V and J genes are TRBV10-3 and TRBJ2-1; 8 positions agree with TRBD2. This CDR3 is 16 amino acids long. Germline-derived CDR1 and CDR2 are ENHRY and SYGVKD. CDR3 nucleotides: TGTGCCATCGGCAGGGAAGCGAACGGGAGGGCCAATGAGCGGTTCTTC. This sequence encodes CAIGREANGRANERFF.

As to this clonotype: Relative to the germline gene, one junction end is altered; a read error may explain this. J is TRBJ2-7 and V is TRBV11-2; 8 bases are shared with TRBD1. Germline CDR1 and CDR2: SGHAT and FQNNGV. The CDR3 runs to 15 residues. CDR3 protein: CASSSGTGRTCEKYF. DNA of the CDR3: TGTGCCAGCAGTTCGGGGACAGGCCGGACCTGCGAGAAGTACTTC.

Concerning this clonotype itself: The junction differs from germline at one of its ends, possibly a read error. The chain uses TRBV20-1 and TRBJ2-2; tentatively, D is TRBD1 or TRBD2 (5 bases each). Germline values: CDR1 DFQATT, CDR2 SNEGSKA (reference sequence). The CDR3 loop spans 17 amino acids. The CDR3 loop reads CSVRDAERGTDTGELFF. The CDR3 DNA follows: TGCAGTGTTAGAGACGCAGAGAGGGGAACAGACACCGGGGAGCTGTTTTTT.

The chain recombines TRBV11-1 with TRBJ2-7; possibly TRBD2 for D (6 bases). Germline V gene sequence: CDR1 SGHAT, CDR2 FQDESV (reference sequence). The V end was cut by 6 bases, the J end by 2 bases, with 17 bases between. The CDR3 length is 15 residues. CDR3 sequence: CASRLPGTVTYEQYF. The CDR3 DNA is TGTGCCAGCAGGTTACCCGGGACTGTAACCTACGAGCAGTACTTC.

J is TRBJ1-1 and V is TRBV6-6, with D unclear. Germline V gene sequence: CDR1 MNHNY, CDR2 SVGAGI (reference sequence). This CDR3 contains 13 residues. The V end was cut by 6 bases, the J end by 12 bases, with 20 bases between. The CDR3 nucleotides are TGTGCCAGCAGCTACAGAAGCGACACTGTAACTTTCTTT. This gives the protein CASSYRSDTVTFF.

The chain has TRBV6-6 and TRBJ2-1, with TRBD2 matching 7 bases. Judging by the DNA end, TRBJ2-7 fits better; the J call may be wrong. The germline V gene has CDR1 MNHNY and CDR2 SVGAGI (reference sequence). There are 15 residues in the CDR3. The CDR3 is CASSHRGEGLYEQYF. The CDR3 DNA reads TGTGCCAGCAGCCACCGCGGGGAGGGATTATACGAGCAGTACTTC.

To note about this clonotype: A clone one base away is much larger, so this may be a read error. V gene TRBV6-2 or TRBV6-3 combines with J gene TRBJ2-1, with a weak D call TRBD1 (6 bases). Germline CDR1 MNHEY, CDR2 SVGEGT. This CDR3 is built from 14 residues. CDR3 residues: CANSYVHRVNEQFF. The DNA of the CDR3 is TGTGCCAACAGTTACGTCCACAGGGTCAATGAGCAGTTCTTC.

The V gene is TRBV20-1, the J gene TRBJ2-2; D remains ambiguous. Germline V gene sequence: CDR1 DFQATT, CDR2 SNEGSKA (reference sequence). The CDR3 sequence is 15 residues long. Between the trimmed V and J ends, which lost 4 bases and 0 bases, there was a span of 12 bases. The CDR3 DNA is TGCAGTGCTACATTTGCAGGTTCGAACACCGGGGAGCTGTTTTTT. Its protein is CSATFAGSNTGELFF.

A word on this clonotype: At one end the junction does not follow the germline gene, possibly because of a read error. The chain is built from TRBV6-5 and TRBJ2-2, with a tentative D call TRBD1 (5 bases). This CDR3 is 13 amino acids long. Germline V gives CDR1 MNHEY, CDR2 SVGAGI. CDR3 nucleotide sequence: TGCGCAAGCACCCCCAGTGGGGCCGGAGAGCTGTTTTTT. It translates to CASTPSGAGELFF.

Concerning this clonotype: A much more abundant neighbour one base away suggests this may be a read error. This sequence joins TRBV12-3 or TRBV12-4 and TRBJ1-5; D call uncertain. Trimming took 3 bases from V and 1 from J, leaving 10 bases between them. This CDR3 has 15 residues. CDR3 DNA: TGTGCCAGCAGTTTTGCTCCGGGGAGCAATCAGCCCCAGCATTTT. This encodes CASSFAPGSNQPQHF.

In regard to this clonotype: This could be a read error, since a much larger clone is one nucleotide away. V is TRBV6-2 or TRBV6-3 and J is TRBJ2-1; weak D call: TRBD2 (5 bases). CDR3 length: 17 residues. Looked up from germline, CDR1 is MNHEY and CDR2 is SVGEGT. Trimming left V 2 bases short and J 8 bases short, with 22 bases between. The DNA for the CDR3 is TGTGCCAGCAGTTACACTCGAATCATATCAGGAGGAGATGAGCAGTTCTTC. Its translation: CASSYTRIISGGDEQFF.

Points on this clonotype: A read error is likely, as this CDR3 ends without the conserved phenylalanine or tryptophan. The CDR3, as DNA: TGTGCCAGCAGTTACTCGATAGCGGGAGTAGTGGAGACCCAGTACTTA. Its protein product is CASSYSIAGVVETQYL. The J gene is TRBJ2-5, the V gene TRBV6-5; 9 nucleotides line up with TRBD2. Germline assignment: CDR1 MNHEY and CDR2 SVGAGI. The CDR3 spans 16 residues. The junction had 7 bases not matched to a gene; V was cut back by 0 bases and J by 5 bases.

As regards this clonotype: At one end, the junction sequence differs from germline, possibly due to a read error. This chain connects TRBV11-2 to TRBJ2-7; D not resolved. The germline V gene encodes CDR1 SGHAT and CDR2 FQNNGV. The CDR3 covers 15 residues. CDR3: CLSSLSPSPSHEQYF. The CDR3 nucleotides are TGTCTCAGCAGCTTATCTCCGAGTCCCTCCCACGAGCAGTACTTC.

This clonotype has just one count. A much bigger clone sits one base away, suggesting this may be a read error. The gene calls are TRBV28 and TRBJ1-1; TRBD1 matches 8 bases. The CDR3 length is 12 residues. The germline V gene encodes CDR1 MDHEN and CDR2 SYDVKM. The CDR3 reads CVSRLSGGRAFF. In DNA form, the CDR3 reads TGTGTCAGCAGACTCTCAGGGGGCCGAGCTTTCTTT.